A selection of T cell receptor beta chains follows, all from one sample in a study of OX40 agonist ivuxolimab in advanced cancers. The assay was immunoSEQ multiplex PCR, and TCRdb's table has in-frame clones only and misses some. Counted here are under 100,000 clones, around 89% occurring once; the ten biggest clones make up roughly 0.16%. Sequencing used CD4+ or CD8+ T cells sorted from blood, obtained in a trial of the OX40 agonist ivuxolimab. The receptor set was obtained from an adult with an advanced solid tumor such as melanoma, head and neck, liver or kidney cancer. The CDR3 runs from the conserved cysteine through the conserved F or W. D genes are given only for firm matches. A row's size may be missing; if present it is once, few, many or a size class.

cdr3_aa cdr3_nt j_call d_call clone_size v_call
CSVVSRQGTYEQYF TGCAGCGTTGTATCGAGACAGGGGACCTACGAGCAGTACTTC TRBJ2-7 TRBD1 . TRBV29-1
CAWSPPGPLFEQFF TGTGCCTGGAGTCCCCCCGGCCCACTTTTCGAACAGTTCTTC TRBJ2-1 . . TRBV30
CASAVGTIYGYTF TGTGCCAGCGCAGTAGGGACAATCTATGGCTACACCTTC TRBJ1-2 . . TRBV2
CASSLSRAGLSYTF TGTGCCAGCAGCTTATCAAGGGCCGGGCTAAGCTACACCTTC TRBJ1-2 . few TRBV7-8
CAIRAIRNTEAFF TGTGCCATCAGGGCGATTCGTAACACTGAAGCTTTCTTT TRBJ1-1 . . TRBV10-3
CASSARLAGGLQETQYF TGTGCCAGCAGCGCCCGACTAGCGGGGGGGCTTCAGGAGACCCAGTACTTC TRBJ2-5 TRBD2 . TRBV9
CASSLVGQGTSTDTQYF TGTGCCAGCAGCTTAGTGGGCCAGGGAACTAGCACAGATACGCAGTATTTT TRBJ2-3 . . TRBV7-8
CAWSAGRQANTEAFF TGTGCCTGGAGTGCTGGCAGACAGGCTAACACTGAAGCTTTCTTT TRBJ1-1 . . TRBV30
CASSLDGGNYGYTF TGTGCCAGCAGCTTGGATGGCGGCAACTATGGCTACACCTTC TRBJ1-2 . . TRBV5-4
CASTVGTSNEQFF TGTGCCAGCACCGTCGGGACTAGCAATGAGCAGTTCTTC TRBJ2-1 TRBD2 . TRBV28
CASGGSRYGYTF TGTGCCAGCGGGGGGTCCCGCTATGGCTACACCTTC TRBJ1-2 . . TRBV7-6
CASSYYSGGTDTQYF TGCGCCAGCAGCTACTATAGCGGGGGTACAGATACGCAGTATTTT TRBJ2-3 TRBD2 . TRBV5-1
CSARQGAGETQYF TGCAGCGCCCGACAGGGGGCTGGAGAGACCCAGTACTTC TRBJ2-5 TRBD1 . TRBV29-1
CASSLDLNNEQFF TGCGCCAGCAGCTTGGACTTGAACAATGAGCAGTTCTTC TRBJ2-1 . . TRBV5-1
CASRDSFNYGYTF TGTGCCAGCAGGGACAGCTTCAACTATGGCTACACCTTC TRBJ1-2 . . TRBV2
CASSLTQTYGYTF TGTGCCAGCAGCTTAACCCAGACATATGGCTACACCTTC TRBJ1-2 . . TRBV7-2
CASSPSPNLGGSRETQYF TGTGCCAGCTCCCCCAGTCCAAATTTGGGGGGTTCAAGAGAAACCCAGTACTTC TRBJ2-5 . . TRBV18
CASSQEMSTDTQYF TGTGCCAGCAGCCAGGAGATGAGCACAGATACGCAGTATTTT TRBJ2-3 . . TRBV27
CASSPGQSSGNTIYF TGTGCCAGCAGCCCTGGACAGAGCTCTGGAAACACCATATATTTT TRBJ1-3 . . TRBV7-7
CASSQPEGEQFF TGCGCCAGCAGCCAACCAGAGGGTGAGCAGTTCTTC TRBJ2-1 . . TRBV4-1
CASSWGQRSINTGELFF TGTGCCAGCAGCTGGGGACAGCGGTCGATAAACACCGGGGAGCTGTTTTTT TRBJ2-2 TRBD1 once TRBV7-9
CSYTGGNYGYTF TGCAGCTATACAGGGGGAAACTATGGCTACACCTTC TRBJ1-2 TRBD1 . TRBV29-1
CASSLALAGEYTEAFF TGTGCCAGCAGCTTAGCGCTGGCAGGGGAATACACTGAAGCTTTCTTT TRBJ1-1 . . TRBV7-8
CASSVTQGRFGTEAFF TGCGCCAGCAGCGTTACGCAGGGTAGATTCGGGACTGAAGCTTTCTTT TRBJ1-1 . . TRBV5-1
CASSSDRANDEQYF TGCGCCAGCAGCTCCGACAGGGCTAACGACGAGCAGTACTTC TRBJ2-7 TRBD1 . TRBV5-1
CASSLEYRGQGEKLFF TGCGCCAGCAGCTTGGAGTACAGGGGGCAGGGTGAAAAACTGTTTTTT TRBJ1-4 TRBD1 . TRBV5-1
CASSLAAGGSYGYTF TGCGCCAGCAGCTTGGCGGCCGGGGGGAGTTATGGCTACACCTTC TRBJ1-2 . . TRBV5-1
CASSSQGTDTQYF TGTGCCAGCAGCTCACAGGGCACAGATACGCAGTATTTT TRBJ2-3 . . TRBV7-9
CASSAYPTGLNTEAFF TGTGCCAGCAGTGCCTACCCGACAGGGTTGAACACTGAAGCTTTCTTT TRBJ1-1 TRBD1 . TRBV6-1
CASSLWAGGTEAFF TGCGCCAGCAGCTTGTGGGCAGGGGGCACTGAAGCTTTCTTT TRBJ1-1 TRBD1 . TRBV5-1
CASSRDPGLSGEKLFF TGCGCCAGCAGCCGGGATCCGGGACTATCGGGTGAAAAACTGTTTTTT TRBJ1-4 . . TRBV5-1
CASSPTRAGGSRSYNEQFF TGTGCCAGCAGTCCGACAAGGGCGGGAGGTTCCCGCTCCTACAATGAGCAGTTCTTC TRBJ2-1 TRBD2 . TRBV27
CASSFMNTEAFF TGTGCCAGCAGCTTTATGAACACTGAAGCTTTCTTT TRBJ1-1 . . TRBV7-2
CASTPDREDQPQHF TGTGCCAGCACCCCAGACAGGGAGGATCAGCCCCAGCATTTT TRBJ1-5 TRBD1 . TRBV6-6
CASRLVTCQGEVTQETQYF TGTGCAAGTCGCTTAGTTACATGTCAGGGCGAGGTTACCCAAGAGACCCAGTACTTC TRBJ2-5 . . TRBV12-2
CASSAAQGARTEAFF TGTGCCAGCAGTGCCGCTCAGGGGGCGCGTACTGAAGCTTTCTTT TRBJ1-1 TRBD1 . TRBV5-4
CASSLVGRGPAGIDTQYF TGTGCCAGCAGCTTGGTGGGACGGGGGCCCGCCGGGATTGATACGCAGTATTTT TRBJ2-3 . . TRBV5-4
CATTVEKDSPLHF TGTGCCACCACCGTAGAAAAGGATTCACCCCTCCACTTT TRBJ1-6 . . TRBV15
CASAPGRGTSTDTQYF TGCGCCAGCGCTCCAGGTCGCGGGACAAGCACAGATACGCAGTATTTT TRBJ2-3 . once TRBV5-1
CAWSRGRGGYGYTF TGTGCCTGGAGCCGAGGCAGGGGAGGTTATGGCTACACCTTC TRBJ1-2 . . TRBV30
CATSRDIGTVEAFF TGTGCCACCAGCAGAGATATCGGGACCGTTGAAGCTTTCTTT TRBJ1-1 . . TRBV15
CASSPLGVDTQYF TGCGCCAGCAGCCCCTTGGGGGTGGATACGCAGTATTTT TRBJ2-3 . . TRBV5-1
CASSLGTSGRAAYEQYF TGCGCCAGCAGCTTGGGGACTAGCGGGAGGGCCGCCTACGAGCAGTACTTC TRBJ2-7 TRBD2 . TRBV5-1
CASRLSGTSGGDYNEQFF TGTGCAAGTCGCTTATCCGGGACTAGCGGGGGGGACTACAATGAGCAGTTCTTC TRBJ2-1 . . TRBV12-2
CASGRDEGGRYEQYF TGTGCCAGCGGACGGGATGAGGGGGGGCGGTACGAGCAGTACTTC TRBJ2-7 . . TRBV9
CASTLNRGGEKLFF TGTGCCAGCACCCTGAACAGGGGCGGTGAAAAACTGTTTTTT TRBJ1-4 TRBD1 . TRBV7-2